This TCR beta chain was obtained from a study of shared clonotypes between healthy human individuals. This clone appeared a single time. Profiling relied on immunoSEQ multiplex PCR, and the TCRdb table lists in-frame clones only, not all of them. The repertoire consists of 2.5 million or so clones, with 90% to 95% occurring once and the leading ten covering 0.13% to 0.15%. The CDR3 length is 16 residues. V trimming: 2 bases; J trimming: 3 bases; junction bases outside the gene matches: 6. The germline V gene has CDR1 MNHEY and CDR2 SMNVEV (reference sequence). Sequenced sample: naive CD4+ T cells sorted from blood. Described subset: CD45RA+ positively selected. The genes are TRBV27 and TRBJ2-3; 9 nucleotides align to TRBD2. The sequence was collected from a young man in good health. CDR3 residues: CASSLGGGARTDTQYF. In DNA, the CDR3 is TGTGCCAGCAGTTTAGGCGGGGGGGCCAGGACAGATACGCAGTATTTT.